The clone carrying this T cell receptor (beta chain) was picked up a small number of times. Its target is unknown. This record comes from a study of cytomegalovirus exposure and HLA in healthy donors. Findings and caveats of the study: Among CMV-associated TCR beta chains, most appeared HLA-restricted in a later analysis. According to a later analysis, donors in an Asian-associated ancestry cluster reportedly had fewer N-insertions than the 666-donor mean. In a later analysis, HLA-associated TCR beta chains were more clonally expanded than equally common others.

The PCR contained 60 Vbeta and 13 Jbeta primers. Clones were sequenced by immunoSEQ multiplex PCR, and TCRdb holds only the in-frame ones, with some missing. The sample shows tens of thousands of clones, 60% to 80% of them seen only once. Nominal health characterized the donors when sampled, though unrecorded immune exposures were likely. The TCR originated in a man aged 60 to 69 in good health and CMV-seronegative. The specimen sequenced was PBMCs.

Here the CDR3 DNA reads TGTGCCAGCAGTTTTCCCCGACAGGGTAAGGCTGAAGCTTTCTTT. It is translated as CASSFPRQGKAEAFF. The chain employs TRBV28 and TRBJ1-1; 7 nucleotides agree with TRBD1. The V gene's germline CDR1 is MDHEN and CDR2 SYDVKM. This CDR3 has 15 residues. J lost 6 bases, V lost 3 bases, and 10 bases had no gene match.